A selection of T cell receptor beta chains follows, all from one sample in a study of T cell repertoires in cytomegalovirus infection. TCRdb fed the reads into MiXCR, producing one record per CDR3 protein. In the table there are about 530,000 distinct CDR3 sequences, about 30% of which are singletons. Sequenced input: PBMCs. All receptors come from a human donor in good health (CMV status not recorded). Some clones in this sample may be carry-over from other donors' samples. Both conserved end residues are part of each CDR3. Fields, in order: J gene, clone size, V gene, D gene, CDR3 DNA, CDR3 protein. A D gene is named only where the DNA matches it firmly. Clone size is not always given. Where it is, it says once, few, many or a class for expanded clones.

J gene: TRBJ1-1
clone size: NA
V gene: TRBV7-2
D gene: NA
CDR3 DNA: TGTGCCAGCAGCTCTCCCAAGGGGCCTCGACTGAACACTGAAGCTTTCTTT
CDR3 protein: CASSSPKGPRLNTEAFF

J gene: TRBJ2-1
clone size: NA
V gene: TRBV4-3
D gene: NA
CDR3 DNA: TGCGCCAGCAGCCCGGGGCATAATAGGCGGACCTACAATGAGCAGTTCTTC
CDR3 protein: CASSPGHNRRTYNEQFF

J gene: TRBJ2-2
clone size: few
V gene: TRBV12-3/TRBV12-4
D gene: TRBD2
CDR3 DNA: TGTGCCAGCAGTCCGCACCGACTAGCGGGAGGAGGGGAGCTGTTTTTT
CDR3 protein: CASSPHRLAGGGELFF

J gene: TRBJ1-5
clone size: few
V gene: TRBV4-3
D gene: NA
CDR3 DNA: TGCGCCAGCTCCCGAGCGTACGGTCCGAATCAGCCCCAGCATTTT
CDR3 protein: CASSRAYGPNQPQHF

J gene: TRBJ2-7
clone size: NA
V gene: TRBV27
D gene: NA
CDR3 DNA: TGTGCCAGCAGTTCGGGACTGCGATACGAGCAGTACTTC
CDR3 protein: CASSSGLRYEQYF

J gene: TRBJ1-1
clone size: NA
V gene: TRBV6-2/TRBV6-3
D gene: NA
CDR3 DNA: TGTGCCAGCAGTTACTCAGCCAGGCTGAACACTGAAGCTTTCTTT
CDR3 protein: CASSYSARLNTEAFF

J gene: TRBJ1-2
clone size: NA
V gene: TRBV28
D gene: TRBD1
CDR3 DNA: TGTGCCAGCAGAGGGCACGGGACAGGGGATATAGGCTACACCTTC
CDR3 protein: CASRGHGTGDIGYTF

J gene: TRBJ2-3
clone size: NA
V gene: TRBV10-3
D gene: NA
CDR3 DNA: TGTGCCATCAGGGACGGAGGGAGCACAGATACGCAGTATTTT
CDR3 protein: CAIRDGGSTDTQYF

J gene: TRBJ2-1
clone size: NA
V gene: TRBV11-3
D gene: TRBD2
CDR3 DNA: TGTGCCAGCAGCCCCGCGGCGGGAGTGTCCTACAATGAGCAGTTCTTC
CDR3 protein: CASSPAAGVSYNEQFF

J gene: TRBJ2-5
clone size: many
V gene: TRBV6-1
D gene: TRBD2
CDR3 DNA: TGTGCCAGCCGAGACAGGGGAGAGCGGGAGGGCCTTGGAGAGACCCAGTACTTC
CDR3 protein: CASRDRGEREGLGETQYF

J gene: TRBJ2-1
clone size: NA
V gene: TRBV6-2/TRBV6-3
D gene: TRBD2
CDR3 DNA: TGTGCCAGCAGTTATCAACTGACTAGCGGGAGTTTCAATGAGCAGTTCTTC
CDR3 protein: CASSYQLTSGSFNEQFF

J gene: TRBJ2-6
clone size: few
V gene: TRBV5-4
D gene: NA
CDR3 DNA: TGTGCCAGCAGCTTGGAACTAGCCGGGGCCAACGTCCTGACTTTC
CDR3 protein: CASSLELAGANVLTF

J gene: TRBJ2-1
clone size: NA
V gene: TRBV7-9
D gene: NA
CDR3 DNA: TGTGCCAGCAGCTTAGGGTCAGCAACGGACGATGAGCAGTTCTTC
CDR3 protein: CASSLGSATDDEQFF

J gene: TRBJ2-1
clone size: few
V gene: TRBV28
D gene: NA
CDR3 DNA: TGTGCCAGCAGTTTACTGGTGGGAGGCGTACTCAATGAGCAGTTCTTC
CDR3 protein: CASSLLVGGVLNEQFF

J gene: TRBJ2-7
clone size: NA
V gene: TRBV28
D gene: NA
CDR3 DNA: TGTGCCAGCAGACCCTCCGGGGCAGGGTACGAGCAGTACTTC
CDR3 protein: CASRPSGAGYEQYF

J gene: TRBJ2-1
clone size: many
V gene: TRBV7-2
D gene: TRBD2
CDR3 DNA: TGTGCCAGCAGCTTAGGAGGCGCGGGAGGGTGGAATGAGCAGTTCTTC
CDR3 protein: CASSLGGAGGWNEQFF

J gene: TRBJ2-1
clone size: many
V gene: TRBV12-3/TRBV12-4
D gene: TRBD2
CDR3 DNA: TGTGCCAGCACCCCCGGACTAGCGGGAATTTATGAGCAGTTCTTC
CDR3 protein: CASTPGLAGIYEQFF

J gene: TRBJ1-5
clone size: NA
V gene: TRBV12-3/TRBV12-4
D gene: TRBD1
CDR3 DNA: TGTGCCAGCAGTCGAGGGGGACAGGGAATAAGTCAGCCCCAGCATTTT
CDR3 protein: CASSRGGQGISQPQHF

J gene: TRBJ1-3
clone size: NA
V gene: TRBV7-2
D gene: NA
CDR3 DNA: TGTGCCAGCAGTTTTAGTGGGGGGGGTGGAAACACCATATATTTT
CDR3 protein: CASSFSGGGGNTIYF

J gene: TRBJ1-1
clone size: few
V gene: TRBV19
D gene: NA
CDR3 DNA: TGTGCCAGTAGTATGTACTCGGGATTGAACACTGAAGCTTTCTTT
CDR3 protein: CASSMYSGLNTEAFF

J gene: TRBJ2-4
clone size: few
V gene: TRBV7-2
D gene: NA
CDR3 DNA: TGTGCCAGCAGCTTAAGGGGAGGATGGGACACCCTAACCAAAAACATTCAGTACTTC
CDR3 protein: CASSLRGGWDTLTKNIQYF

J gene: TRBJ1-1
clone size: few
V gene: TRBV5-4
D gene: TRBD1
CDR3 DNA: TGTGCCAGCAGCCAGGGGGCGCGTACTGAAGCTTTCTTT
CDR3 protein: CASSQGARTEAFF

J gene: TRBJ2-3
clone size: NA
V gene: TRBV2
D gene: TRBD2
CDR3 DNA: TGTGCCAGCAGAGACTTAGCGGGAGCAGATACGCAGTATTTT
CDR3 protein: CASRDLAGADTQYF

J gene: TRBJ2-5
clone size: NA
V gene: TRBV3-1
D gene: TRBD2
CDR3 DNA: TGTGCCAGCAGCCAGACTGACGGGCTAGCGGGAGGGGCCCAGTACTTC
CDR3 protein: CASSQTDGLAGGAQYF

J gene: TRBJ2-5
clone size: many
V gene: TRBV12-3/TRBV12-4
D gene: TRBD1
CDR3 DNA: TGTGCCAGCAGTTTTTTTTACGGGACAGGGGGCCAAGAGACCCAGTACTTC
CDR3 protein: CASSFFYGTGGQETQYF

J gene: TRBJ2-1
clone size: NA
V gene: TRBV7-8
D gene: NA
CDR3 DNA: TGTGCCAGCAGCTTAGAAGCTAGCGTTGTCTACAATGAGCAGTTCTTC
CDR3 protein: CASSLEASVVYNEQFF

J gene: TRBJ2-7
clone size: NA
V gene: TRBV12-3/TRBV12-4
D gene: TRBD2
CDR3 DNA: TGTGCCAGCAGCCAAGGACTAGCGGGCTCCTCCTACGAGCAGTACTTC
CDR3 protein: CASSQGLAGSSYEQYF

J gene: TRBJ2-5
clone size: many
V gene: TRBV10-1
D gene: NA
CDR3 DNA: TGCGCCAGCAGTGCTACAGGGAGAGAGACCCAGTACTTC
CDR3 protein: CASSATGRETQYF

J gene: TRBJ1-2
clone size: many
V gene: TRBV7-8
D gene: NA
CDR3 DNA: TGTGCCAGCAGCTTAGGGAGGAGTGGCTACACCTTC
CDR3 protein: CASSLGRSGYTF

J gene: TRBJ2-3
clone size: NA
V gene: TRBV20-1
D gene: TRBD2
CDR3 DNA: TGCAGTGCCCTAGCGGAACACACAGATACGCAGTATTTT
CDR3 protein: CSALAEHTDTQYF

J gene: TRBJ2-5
clone size: NA
V gene: TRBV5-1
D gene: NA
CDR3 DNA: TGCGCCAGCAGCTTGGGACGGCAGGTGGATCTGGAGACCCAGTACTTC
CDR3 protein: CASSLGRQVDLETQYF

J gene: TRBJ1-1
clone size: NA
V gene: TRBV9
D gene: NA
CDR3 DNA: TGTGCCAGCAGCGTCATAGCAGGGCAGACTGAAGCTTTCTTT
CDR3 protein: CASSVIAGQTEAFF

J gene: TRBJ1-1
clone size: NA
V gene: TRBV19
D gene: NA
CDR3 DNA: TGTGCCACCCGCAATCTTGGACCGAACACTGAAGCTTTCTTT
CDR3 protein: CATRNLGPNTEAFF

J gene: TRBJ2-2
clone size: few
V gene: TRBV6-5
D gene: TRBD2
CDR3 DNA: TGTGCCAGCAGTTACTCGATCCAGCGGGAGACCGGGGAGCTGTTTTTT
CDR3 protein: CASSYSIQRETGELFF

J gene: TRBJ1-6
clone size: NA
V gene: TRBV3-1
D gene: NA
CDR3 DNA: TGTGCCAGCAGCTCCGCGTTCAGCGATAATTCACCCCTCCACTTT
CDR3 protein: CASSSAFSDNSPLHF

J gene: TRBJ2-7
clone size: NA
V gene: TRBV10-3
D gene: NA
CDR3 DNA: TGTGCCATCAGTGTTGGCTACGAGCAGTACTTC
CDR3 protein: CAISVGYEQYF

J gene: TRBJ2-7
clone size: few
V gene: TRBV4-1
D gene: TRBD2
CDR3 DNA: TGCGCCAGCAGCCAGCGACTAGCGGGAGGTGACGAGCAGTACTTC
CDR3 protein: CASSQRLAGGDEQYF

J gene: TRBJ2-7
clone size: NA
V gene: TRBV27
D gene: TRBD2
CDR3 DNA: TGTGCCAGCAGTTTATTGGATAGCGGGAGGGCCCACGAGCAGTACTTC
CDR3 protein: CASSLLDSGRAHEQYF

J gene: TRBJ2-7
clone size: NA
V gene: TRBV20-1
D gene: NA
CDR3 DNA: TGCAGTGCTAGTACTCCCTTCCCCTACGAGCAGTACTTC
CDR3 protein: CSASTPFPYEQYF

J gene: TRBJ2-3
clone size: NA
V gene: TRBV11-2
D gene: TRBD2
CDR3 DNA: TGTGCCAGCAGCTTAGTAGCGGGAGTGGTCACAGATACGCAGTATTTT
CDR3 protein: CASSLVAGVVTDTQYF

J gene: TRBJ2-7
clone size: few
V gene: TRBV4-2
D gene: TRBD2
CDR3 DNA: TGTGCCAGCAGTAAAGAACTAGCGGGAGTGTCCTACGAGCAGTACTTC
CDR3 protein: CASSKELAGVSYEQYF

J gene: TRBJ2-1
clone size: many
V gene: TRBV7-2
D gene: NA
CDR3 DNA: TGTGCCAGCAGCTTAGTCCCTTTTTACAATGAGCAGTTCTTC
CDR3 protein: CASSLVPFYNEQFF

J gene: TRBJ2-5
clone size: NA
V gene: TRBV19
D gene: TRBD2
CDR3 DNA: TGTGCCAGTAGTATAGGACTAGCGGGGAACCAAGAGACCCAGTACTTC
CDR3 protein: CASSIGLAGNQETQYF

J gene: TRBJ2-3
clone size: NA
V gene: TRBV6-2/TRBV6-3
D gene: TRBD2
CDR3 DNA: TGTGCCAGCCGGAGGACTAGCGGGGGTATCCGGGGGGCAGATACGCAGTATTTT
CDR3 protein: CASRRTSGGIRGADTQYF

J gene: TRBJ2-1
clone size: NA
V gene: TRBV7-3
D gene: NA
CDR3 DNA: TGTGCCTCAAGCGAGGCTACGAGGGCGAATGAGCAGTTCTTC
CDR3 protein: CASSEATRANEQFF

J gene: TRBJ2-2
clone size: NA
V gene: TRBV6-8
D gene: NA
CDR3 DNA: TGTGCCAGCAGTTACCCCGGACATCGGAGGGGGAACACCGGGGAGCTGTTTTTT
CDR3 protein: CASSYPGHRRGNTGELFF

J gene: TRBJ2-5
clone size: NA
V gene: TRBV6-1
D gene: NA
CDR3 DNA: TGTGCCAGCAGACAGGGCTACCAAGAGACCCAGTACTTC
CDR3 protein: CASRQGYQETQYF

J gene: TRBJ1-5
clone size: NA
V gene: TRBV24-1
D gene: TRBD1
CDR3 DNA: TGTGCCACCAGTGATAGGACAGGGGTAGTTTGGGGCAATCAGCCCCAGCATTTT
CDR3 protein: CATSDRTGVVWGNQPQHF

J gene: TRBJ1-3
clone size: NA
V gene: TRBV5-4
D gene: TRBD1
CDR3 DNA: TGTGCCAGCAGCACTAGGGACAGGAGCTCTGGAAACACCATATATTTT
CDR3 protein: CASSTRDRSSGNTIYF

J gene: TRBJ2-3
clone size: NA
V gene: TRBV23-1
D gene: TRBD2
CDR3 DNA: TGCGCCAGCAGTCATTCCTATTCCGGGCCGTGGACTAGCGGCACAGATACGCAGTATTTT
CDR3 protein: CASSHSYSGPWTSGTDTQYF

J gene: TRBJ2-2
clone size: few
V gene: TRBV29-1
D gene: TRBD1
CDR3 DNA: TGCAGCGCCAGACAGGGAAGACTGCGCGGGGAGCTGTTTTTT
CDR3 protein: CSARQGRLRGELFF

J gene: TRBJ1-3
clone size: few
V gene: TRBV7-2
D gene: NA
CDR3 DNA: TGTGCCAGCAGCTTATCTTCAGCTCCTGGAAACACCATATATTTT
CDR3 protein: CASSLSSAPGNTIYF

J gene: TRBJ2-1
clone size: NA
V gene: TRBV7-9
D gene: NA
CDR3 DNA: TGTGCCAGCAGGGGAAGGGTCACGGCGATCGATGAGCAGTTCTTC
CDR3 protein: CASRGRVTAIDEQFF

J gene: TRBJ2-3
clone size: many
V gene: TRBV7-2
D gene: TRBD2
CDR3 DNA: TGTGCCAGCAGCAGGACTAGCGGGAGGGTTCTGTCAGATACGCAGTATTTT
CDR3 protein: CASSRTSGRVLSDTQYF

J gene: TRBJ2-1
clone size: many
V gene: TRBV7-9
D gene: TRBD1
CDR3 DNA: TGTGCCAGCAGCTTACCGGGACAGGGAACGAATGAGCAGTTCTTC
CDR3 protein: CASSLPGQGTNEQFF

J gene: TRBJ2-2
clone size: NA
V gene: TRBV2
D gene: NA
CDR3 DNA: TGTGCCAGCAGTGAAGTAGCCGGGGAGCTGTTTTTT
CDR3 protein: CASSEVAGELFF